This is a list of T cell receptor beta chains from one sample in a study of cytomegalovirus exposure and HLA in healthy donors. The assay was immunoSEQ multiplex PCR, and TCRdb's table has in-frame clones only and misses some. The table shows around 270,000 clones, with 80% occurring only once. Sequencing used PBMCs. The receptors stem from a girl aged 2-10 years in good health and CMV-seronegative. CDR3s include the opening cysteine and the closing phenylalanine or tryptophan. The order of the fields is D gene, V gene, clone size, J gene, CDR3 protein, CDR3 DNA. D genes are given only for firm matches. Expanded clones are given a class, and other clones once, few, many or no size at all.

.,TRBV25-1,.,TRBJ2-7,CASSASLASEQYF,TGTGCCAGCAGTGCATCCTTGGCATCCGAGCAGTACTTC
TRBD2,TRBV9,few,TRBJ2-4,CASSVGLAGATVGKNIQYF,TGTGCCAGCAGCGTAGGACTAGCGGGGGCGACCGTCGGCAAAAACATTCAGTACTTC
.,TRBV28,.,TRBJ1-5,CASSLGRGEGNQPQHF,TGTGCCAGCAGTTTAGGTCGAGGGGAGGGCAATCAGCCCCAGCATTTT
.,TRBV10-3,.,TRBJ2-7,CAISTGTADYEQYF,TGTGCCATCAGCACAGGGACGGCTGACTACGAGCAGTACTTC
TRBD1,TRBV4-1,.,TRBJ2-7,CASSRAGTGVYEQYF,TGCGCCAGCAGCCGAGCCGGGACAGGGGTCTACGAGCAGTACTTC
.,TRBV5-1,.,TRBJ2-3,CASSSSLDTQYF,TGCGCCAGCAGCTCCTCCTTAGATACGCAGTATTTT
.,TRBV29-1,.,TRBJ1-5,CSVTAGLGQPQHF,TGCAGCGTGACCGCAGGGTTGGGACAGCCCCAGCATTTT
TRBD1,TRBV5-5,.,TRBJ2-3,CASSLAVRTGFFKYTQYF,TGTGCCAGCAGCTTGGCCGTTAGGACAGGCTTTTTCAAGTATACGCAGTATTTT
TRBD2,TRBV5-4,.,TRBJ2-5,CASSLAGGKETQYF,TGTGCCAGCAGCTTAGCGGGGGGGAAAGAGACCCAGTACTTC
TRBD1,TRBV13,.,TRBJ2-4,CASSLPGTGEWGAKNIQYF,TGTGCCAGCAGCTTACCCGGGACAGGGGAGTGGGGAGCCAAAAACATTCAGTACTTC
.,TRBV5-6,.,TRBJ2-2,CASSSTVSLGRSNTGELFF,TGTGCCAGCAGCTCGACCGTTAGTTTAGGGAGATCGAACACCGGGGAGCTGTTTTTT
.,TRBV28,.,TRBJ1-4,CASSLSRGEKLFF,TGTGCCAGCAGTTTAAGTCGGGGTGAAAAACTGTTTTTT
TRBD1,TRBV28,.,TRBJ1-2,CASSSAPTGVRFGYTF,TGTGCCAGCAGTTCAGCACCGACAGGGGTTCGCTTTGGCTACACCTTC
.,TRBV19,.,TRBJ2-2,CASSSPGANTGELFF,TGTGCCAGTAGTTCTCCGGGAGCGAACACCGGGGAGCTGTTTTTT
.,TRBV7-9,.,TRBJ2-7,CASSLIAGAYEQYF,TGTGCCAGCAGCTTAATTGCAGGGGCCTACGAGCAGTACTTC
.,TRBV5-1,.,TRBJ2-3,CASSLWDNTDTQYF,TGCGCCAGCAGCTTGTGGGACAACACAGATACGCAGTATTTT
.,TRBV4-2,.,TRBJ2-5,CASSQDRNKRETQYF,TGTGCCAGCAGCCAAGATAGGAATAAGCGAGAGACCCAGTACTTC
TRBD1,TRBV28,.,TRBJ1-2,CASRQQGDGYTF,TGTGCCAGCAGGCAACAGGGGGATGGCTACACCTTC